This T cell receptor (beta chain) was sequenced for a study of tumor-infiltrating lymphocytes in localized non-small cell lung cancer. Across the whole study: Several tumor histologies, both smoking statuses, and some post-neoadjuvant chemotherapy samples were included.

V was pared by 2 bases and J by 7 bases, with 12 bases of the junction left unmatched. The CDR3 runs 17 residues. Germline values: CDR1 SGHRS, CDR2 YFSETQ. Repertoires were generated with immunoSEQ multiplex PCR, while TCRdb's copy carries only in-frame clones and drops some. This table holds around 12,000 clones, roughly 67% found once. This clone was counted a few times. The chain recombines TRBV5-1 with TRBJ2-1; TRBD2 matches at 10 bases. The sequenced material came from lung tumor tissue. This sequence was found in a human donor with non-small cell lung cancer. For the CDR3, the DNA is TGCGCCAGCAGCTTATGGGTCCCTAGCGGGAGACGGAATGAGCAGTTCTTC. Its translation is CASSLWVPSGRRNEQFF.